This T cell receptor beta chain was found in a study of cytomegalovirus exposure and HLA in healthy donors (dated by TCRdb to about 2017). A note on the overall study: An earlier analysis of approximately 600 of the donors reported about 250 Gb of sequence data and 100 million to 140 million unique TCR beta sequences from about 179 million T cells. An early release that covered fewer than 750 HLA-typed donors contained approximately 300 gigabases of sequencing data and tens of millions of unique TCR sequences. Of the approximately 370 genotyped donors, 75% to 85% were placed in the genetic ancestry cluster associated with self-reported Caucasian donors. The study aimed to test whether cataloging public T cell receptors could reveal signatures of past pathogen exposure. The study used immunosequencing to profile the T cell repertoires of approximately 650 subjects and linked those repertoires to cytomegalovirus serostatus. Besides the first cohort of 666 subjects, a separate validation cohort made up of 120 different subjects was used. To predict cytomegalovirus infection status, the study combined high-throughput TCR immunosequencing, statistical association of individual TCRs with disease status, and machine learning. A later analysis re-examined previously published TCR beta repertoires from hundreds of donors and added high-resolution HLA genotyping to investigate patterns of TCR occurrence. In the later analysis, no new phenotypic data were used to find candidate immune exposures; instead, reliance was placed on TCR beta sequences and their occurrence across donors. To decide whether each TCR beta V gene segment behaved as functional or pseudogenic, an earlier analysis of some 600 of the donors relied on high-throughput TCR beta sequencing. Alongside the repertoire data, information on donor age, sex, ethnicity and CMV serostatus was compiled. A later genetic analysis used genome-wide SNP genotypes for about three fifths of the 666 donors, treating that subset as a discovery cohort. Every repertoire in the discovery cohort had been generated on one and the same sequencing platform. Both class I and class II loci were covered by HLA typing, at four-digit resolution. Typing coverage varied by locus: roughly 629-640 donors for A, B, C, DRB1 and DQB1; around 560 for DQA1; more than 600 for DPA1; under 490 for DPB1. Four to six DR-DQ haplotypes were handled as single units for association and clustering, since linkage in the cohort was strong. Among 398 genotyped donors of the cohort, an average of roughly 240,000 unique TCR beta nucleotide sequences were sequenced per donor, roughly a sixth of them non-productive.

Notes on this clone: Its antigen has not been determined. Nothing much larger sits one base from this clone, and base qualities are not available.

The library was produced with the immunoSEQ multiplex PCR assay. A mixture of 60 forward primers for TCR Vbeta segments and 13 reverse primers for TCR Jbeta segments was used in the multiplex PCR. The CDR3 region of rearranged TCR beta genes was amplified from genomic DNA with a multiplex PCR assay. On the Illumina HiSeq System, the amplified TCR beta libraries were sequenced as 87-base-pair reads. The original methods were these. A later analysis counted approximately 84 million unique TCR beta chains across the 670 or so repertoires, and roughly 10 million of these chains were shared by at least two donors. A nearest-neighbor algorithm error-corrected the raw reads and collapsed the reads into unique sequences, merging closely related sequences to remove PCR and sequencing errors. To assign V, D and J gene segments, CDR3 sequences were aligned to IMGT reference sequences. Each retained sequence needed at least a six-nucleotide match to both a V gene segment and a J gene segment. Rearrangements were classified as productive when the CDR3 lacked stop codons and remained in frame with V and J, and all other rearrangements were classified as non-productive. Following IMGT convention, CDR3 was defined as the stretch from the second conserved V-encoded cysteine to the conserved J-encoded phenylalanine. The earlier analysis of about 610 of the donors excluded any sequence lacking an unambiguous match to a single V gene segment. An earlier analysis of about 590 of the donors classified V segments as functional when productive rearrangements were above 56.7% and as segregating when the standard deviation between donors was above 5%. A statistical classification framework was built to diagnose cytomegalovirus status from the catalog of TCR beta chain sequences. V and J gene assignment, in a later analysis, came from comparing TCR nucleotide sequences with IMGT/GENE-DB human TR gene sequences. A later analysis assigned CDR3 sequences and most-parsimonious VDJ recombination scenarios with the TCRdist pipeline. In a later analysis, each TCR beta chain was defined by its CDR3 amino acid sequence together with its V-gene family, and reads lacking a unique V-gene family were excluded. As a way to deal with suspected cross-contamination and a sequencing artifact, a later analysis dropped 450 to 700 nucleotide sequences that were highly shared and had low generation probability. For each public chain, a later analysis derived a clonal expansion index from normalized ranks of inferred template counts within each repertoire. In a later analysis, generation probabilities were computed using a VDJ recombination model fitted to out-of-frame rearrangements, and the results were checked against IGoR. A later analysis scored TCR-TCR, TCR-HLA and TCR-CMV co-occurrence with hypergeometric tests, applying a repertoire-size bias correction to TCR pairs. To estimate false discovery rates, a later analysis permuted the HLA or CMV assignments 20 times. In a later analysis, co-occurring TCRs were grouped using DBSCAN, with TCRdist sequence similarity added in when clustering inside HLA-allele-positive subsets. Repertoires with fewer than 30,000 or more than 120,000 public chains, plus five repertoires with anomalous nucleotide sharing, were excluded from co-occurrence clustering. The table was pulled from immuneACCESS by TCRdb, which kept in-frame rearrangements only. Such tables lose some clones; where checked, under half of the loss comes from unresolved V genes, and the rest has no known cause. V and J calls and clone size are as listed in that table; D and trimming were resolved from the DNA. The sample table shows fewer than 250,000 clones, and more than 75% are seen once. The ten largest clonotypes hold more than 3% of the sample.

What the study reported, not specific to this receptor: Correlated functional status among segregating V segments might be attributable to linkage disequilibrium, but an unknown experimental factor could not be ruled out. The only immune exposure information available for the cohort was CMV serostatus. According to a later analysis, parvovirus B19, influenza, CMV and Epstein-Barr virus appeared linked to several top co-occurrence clusters. In vitro tests confirmed that three of the cytomegalovirus-associated TCR beta chains recognize cytomegalovirus antigens. Specific HLA alleles were associated with over 15,000 TCR beta sequences at a false discovery rate of 0.05 in a later analysis. Compared with the 666-donor mean, donors in an Asian-associated ancestry cluster had fewer N-insertions in productive TCRs, according to a later genetic analysis. A cluster of highly shared sequence variants was judged likely to represent a technical artifact of the sequencing pipeline. In both the original and validation cohorts, the classifier was reported to diagnose cytomegalovirus status with high specificity and sensitivity. An earlier analysis of approximately 540 of the donors showed that most TCR beta V segments appeared in productive rearrangements either about 87% or about 30% of the time, which broadly matched IMGT annotations. The presence/absence analyses assumed that sequencing depth was roughly uniform across donors, and that assumption may not be true. Because HLA typing was unavailable for some donors at each locus, only the typed subset was used in association tests. This cohort had only TCR beta chains sequenced, and the lack of alpha or paired-chain data limited which features could be detected. Strong co-occurrence of HLA alleles, especially DR and DQ, made assigning TCR associations to individual alleles difficult. While some public TCRs were present in many individuals, most TCR sequences turned up only very rarely across donors. Roughly 15 rarely observed V segments, including chromosome 9 orphons, were excluded from the earlier analysis of several hundred of the donors because counts were too low. A later analysis found that TCR association rates varied across HLA loci, with DRB1 alleles showing the most associated TCRs and HLA-C alleles the fewest. A later genetic analysis associated a missense DCLRE1C variant with V-gene and J-gene trimming of TCR beta chains, and an independent cohort replicated the association. A further reported finding was that TCR beta sequences accurately predicted the HLA-A and HLA-B alleles for most subjects in the first cohort. It was suggested by the authors that the approach could potentially be generalized to other disease states and immunological phenotypes. A total of 150 or so TCR beta chains were listed by the study as associated with cytomegalovirus. Because the 87-base-pair reads could not distinguish some IMGT-functional V segments, including TRBV6-2 and TRBV6-3, those segments were excluded. According to a later analysis, most CMV-associated TCR beta chains appeared to be HLA-restricted, and the HLA associations seemed to be driven largely by CMV exposure. Compared with equally common non-associated chains, HLA-associated TCR beta chains in a later analysis were more clonally expanded and had lower generation probabilities.

The cohort was made up of 500 to 850 healthy bone marrow donors. At the time of sampling, all cohort members were nominally healthy, though unrecorded immune exposures were likely present. The donor tested CMV seropositive, placing the donor among the 250 to 350 seropositive members of the cohort. A peripheral blood sample was provided by each donor, and peripheral blood mononuclear cells were used for TCR beta sequencing. Genomic DNA extraction from the blood cell samples was performed with the Qiagen DNeasy Blood Extraction Kit. V and J are truncated by 5 bases and 6 bases respectively, leaving an intervening sequence of 14 bases. As encoded in the germline V gene (reference sequence), CDR1 is SGHAT while CDR2 is FQDESV. The CDR3 runs 14 residues from the cysteine to the phenylalanine. Only CDR3 DNA remains: 42 bases, in frame from the first base.

The clonotype originates from a man between 35 and 55 years old in good health and CMV-seropositive. This chain joins TRBV11-1 to TRBJ1-5; TRBD1 is perhaps the D gene, given 5 matching bases. Specimen: PBMCs. The DNA sequence follows: TGTGCCAGCAGCCCGGATGGGGGGGGTCAGCCCCAGCATTTT. This yields the protein CASSPDGGGQPQHF. Outside the CDR3, residues come from the reference TRBV11-1 and TRBJ1-5 proteins, so the full variable domain is: EAEVAQSPRYKITEKSQAVAFWCDPISGHATLYWYRQILGQGPELLVQFQDESVVDDSQLPKDRFSAERLKGVDSTLKIQPAELGDSAMYLCASSPDGGGQPQHFGDGTRLSIL.